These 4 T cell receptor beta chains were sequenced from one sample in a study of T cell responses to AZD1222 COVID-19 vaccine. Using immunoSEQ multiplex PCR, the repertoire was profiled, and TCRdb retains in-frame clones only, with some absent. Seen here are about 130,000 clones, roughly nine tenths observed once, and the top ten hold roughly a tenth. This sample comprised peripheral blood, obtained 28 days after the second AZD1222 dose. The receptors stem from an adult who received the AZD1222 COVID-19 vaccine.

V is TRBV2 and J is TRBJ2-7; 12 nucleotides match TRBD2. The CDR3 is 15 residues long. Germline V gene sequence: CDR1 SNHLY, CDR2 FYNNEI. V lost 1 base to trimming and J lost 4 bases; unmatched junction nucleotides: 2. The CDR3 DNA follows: TGTGCCAGCAGTGAAGGGACTAGCGGGACGTACGAGCAGTACTTC. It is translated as CASSEGTSGTYEQYF.

The CDR3 sequence: CASSFGQGETEAFF. CDR3 nucleotides: TGTGCCAGCAGTTTCGGACAGGGTGAAACTGAAGCTTTCTTT. The J gene is TRBJ1-1, the V gene TRBV6-5; 8 nucleotides match TRBD1. The junction had 6 bases not matched to a gene; V was cut back by 4 bases and J by 5 bases. The length of the CDR3 is 14 residues. CDR1 is MNHEY, CDR2 SVGAGI, per germline.

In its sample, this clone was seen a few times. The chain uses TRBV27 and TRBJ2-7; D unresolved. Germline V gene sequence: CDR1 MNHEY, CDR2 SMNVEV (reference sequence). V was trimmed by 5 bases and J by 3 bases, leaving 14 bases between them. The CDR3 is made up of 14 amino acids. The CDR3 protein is CASSPTYESYEQYF. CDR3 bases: TGTGCCAGCAGTCCCACTTACGAAAGCTACGAGCAGTACTTC.

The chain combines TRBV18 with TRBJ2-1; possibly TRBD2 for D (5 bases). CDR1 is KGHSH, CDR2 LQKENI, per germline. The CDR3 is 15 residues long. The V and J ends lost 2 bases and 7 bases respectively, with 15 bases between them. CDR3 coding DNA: TGTGCCAGCTCACCAGATTTCAAGGACTTGAATGAGCAGTTCTTC. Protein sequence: CASSPDFKDLNEQFF.